This T cell receptor (beta chain) derives from a study of vaccination effects on CD4 cells after COVID-19. The repertoire was sequenced with immunoSEQ multiplex PCR; TCRdb's copy has only in-frame clones and lacks some. Here the sample spans tens of thousands of clones, about 73% being singletons. The ViraFEST assay expanded antigen-specific CD4+ T cells with viral peptide pools before sequencing. The authors isolated CD4+ T cells after roughly eleven days of culture. The participants, recipients of two vaccine doses, got either BNT162b2 or mRNA-1273. The V gene end was trimmed by 5 bases and the J gene end by 7 bases; junction bases not matched to a gene: 9. The CDR3 consists of 14 residues. The germline gives CDR1 MNHNY, CDR2 SVGAGI (reference sequence). Concerning this clone itself: As yet, its antigen is unknown.

This TCR was recovered from a human donor who received a COVID-19 vaccine. The sample consisted of CD4+ T cells from PBMCs cultured with HCoV-OC43 spike peptides, taken after COVID-19 vaccination. The sample's subset: HCoV-OC43 spike overlapping peptide pool stimulation. The chain is built from TRBV6-6 and TRBJ1-2, with 8 bases identical to TRBD1. DNA of the CDR3: TGTGCCAGCAGTATCCAGGGGGCGACCCCTGGCTACACCTTC. It yields the protein CASSIQGATPGYTF.